The rows below give T cell receptor beta chains drawn from one sample of a study of T cell responses to AZD1222 COVID-19 vaccine. The repertoire was sequenced with immunoSEQ multiplex PCR; TCRdb's copy has only in-frame clones and lacks some. The repertoire holds about 150,000 clones, with approximately 91% as singletons. The input for sequencing was peripheral blood, taken 28 days after the second AZD1222 dose. The receptors derive from an adult who received the AZD1222 COVID-19 vaccine. The CDR3 runs from the conserved cysteine through the conserved F or W. Fields, in order: V gene, D gene, clone size, J gene, CDR3 DNA, CDR3 protein. The D gene is left open where the match is weak. Part of the rows lack a size; the others show once, few, many or a class for expanded clones.

TRBV20-1	.	.	TRBJ2-7	TGCAGTGCTAGTAAGGGGAACTACGAGCAGTACTTC	CSASKGNYEQYF
TRBV15	.	.	TRBJ1-2	TGTGCCACCAGCAGAGGGGGCAGCCCGTCCGGCTACACCTTC	CATSRGGSPSGYTF
TRBV27	TRBD2	.	TRBJ2-1	TGTGCCAGCAGTTTTCTAGCGGCCCACAATGAGCAGTTCTTC	CASSFLAAHNEQFF
TRBV6-6	TRBD1	.	TRBJ1-5	TGTGCCAGCAGTTACTTGACAGGGGCCACGAATCAGCCCCAGCATTTT	CASSYLTGATNQPQHF
TRBV7-2	TRBD1	.	TRBJ2-2	TGTGCCGGTACCGGGACAGGGGGCACCGGGGAGCTGTTTTTT	CAGTGTGGTGELFF
TRBV13	TRBD1	.	TRBJ1-1	TGTGCCAGCAGCTACACAGGGGGCCCGAACACTGAAGCTTTCTTT	CASSYTGGPNTEAFF
TRBV6-1	.	.	TRBJ2-7	TGTGCCAGCAGTGAGCAGGGTGGGGTAGACGAGCAGTACTTC	CASSEQGGVDEQYF
TRBV2	TRBD1	.	TRBJ1-6	TGTGCCAGCAGAGGCGGACAGGATTCACCCCTCCACTTT	CASRGGQDSPLHF
TRBV27	TRBD1	.	TRBJ1-6	TGTGCCAGCAGGAGGACAGGGGCCCTTAATTCACCCCTCCACTTT	CASRRTGALNSPLHF
TRBV6-6	TRBD1	.	TRBJ1-5	TGTGCCAGCAGTCATCTCGACAGGGGTATGAGTATCAATCAGCCCCAGCATTTT	CASSHLDRGMSINQPQHF
TRBV4-1	TRBD1	.	TRBJ1-2	TGCGCCAGCAGCCAAGAGGGACAGGCCGGTAGGGGCTACACCTTC	CASSQEGQAGRGYTF
TRBV7-8	.	.	TRBJ1-2	TGTGCCACCACCGACGGGAATTGGGGCTACACCTTC	CATTDGNWGYTF
TRBV11-2	.	.	TRBJ1-3	TGTGCCAGCAGCTTACGAGCTCCCGGAAACACCATATATTTT	CASSLRAPGNTIYF
TRBV6-1	TRBD1	.	TRBJ1-2	TGTGCCAGCAGTGAAGGCCAAGGGGGCTTCTATGGCTACACCTTC	CASSEGQGGFYGYTF
TRBV11-2	.	once	TRBJ2-7	TGTGCCAGCAGCTTAGATCGCCCGACTTTAGCCGTCCCCTACGAGCAGTACTTC	CASSLDRPTLAVPYEQYF
TRBV5-8	TRBD1	.	TRBJ1-2	TGTGCCAGCAGCCCCGGACAGGGATATGGCTACACCTTC	CASSPGQGYGYTF
TRBV6-1	.	.	TRBJ1-4	TGTGCCAGCAGTTTATTGAGTGAAAAACTGTTTTTT	CASSLLSEKLFF
TRBV6-5	TRBD1	.	TRBJ2-3	TGTGCCAGCAGCCGGGGACAGGCCCAACGGGATACGCAGTATTTT	CASSRGQAQRDTQYF
TRBV7-9	.	.	TRBJ2-7	TGTGCCAGCAGCTTAAGCGCCCGCCAACTAGCGAGCGAAGGGGGCGAGCAGTACTTC	CASSLSARQLASEGGEQYF
TRBV5-4	.	.	TRBJ1-1	TGTGCCAGCAGCTTGCGGCGGGCGAACACTGAAGCTTTCTTT	CASSLRRANTEAFF
TRBV4-2	.	.	TRBJ2-3	TGTGCCAGCAGCCAAGAGCGCCGGGACTCCAATACAGATACGCAGTATTTT	CASSQERRDSNTDTQYF
TRBV7-6	.	.	TRBJ1-3	TGTGCCAGCAGCTTAACGGCTGCCTCTGGAAACACCATATATTTT	CASSLTAASGNTIYF
TRBV5-1	.	.	TRBJ2-1	TGCGCCAGCAGCGTCGAAGAGTACAATGAGCAGTTCTTC	CASSVEEYNEQFF
TRBV12-5	.	.	TRBJ1-2	TGTGCTAGTGGTTCGAGGACCCTTAACTATGGCTACACCTTC	CASGSRTLNYGYTF
TRBV7-3	.	.	TRBJ1-5	TGTGCCAGCAGCTTAACGGGGGGGAATCAGCCCCAGCATTTT	CASSLTGGNQPQHF
TRBV3-1/TRBV3-2	.	.	TRBJ1-1	TGTGCCAGCAGCCGTGGCCAGGTTGAAGCTTTCTTT	CASSRGQVEAFF
TRBV29-1	.	.	TRBJ1-1	TGCAGCGTTGAAGGGGGGTCTTTTACTGAAGCTTTCTTT	CSVEGGSFTEAFF
TRBV3-1/TRBV3-2	TRBD1	.	TRBJ1-4	TGTGCCAGCAGCCCGCCGGGACAGGAAAAACTGTTTTTT	CASSPPGQEKLFF
TRBV6-5	.	.	TRBJ1-1	TGTGCCAGCAGTCGAGGGGAGGTGAACACTGAAGCTTTCTTT	CASSRGEVNTEAFF
TRBV11-2	TRBD1	.	TRBJ2-2	TGTGCCAGCAGCCCCCTGGACAGGGGACGAAGAAGCGCCGGGGAGCTGTTTTTT	CASSPLDRGRRSAGELFF
TRBV3-1/TRBV3-2	.	.	TRBJ1-1	TGTGCCAGCAGCCCCCTGTTGTTGGGGGGCGGGCGCACTGAAGCTTTCTTT	CASSPLLLGGGRTEAFF
TRBV19	.	few	TRBJ1-1	TGTGCCAGTAAGGAGGGTGGGAACACTGAAGCTTTCTTT	CASKEGGNTEAFF
TRBV7-2	TRBD1	.	TRBJ1-3	TGTGCCAGCAGCTTAGTAGGGGGCGGTGGAAACACCATATATTTT	CASSLVGGGGNTIYF